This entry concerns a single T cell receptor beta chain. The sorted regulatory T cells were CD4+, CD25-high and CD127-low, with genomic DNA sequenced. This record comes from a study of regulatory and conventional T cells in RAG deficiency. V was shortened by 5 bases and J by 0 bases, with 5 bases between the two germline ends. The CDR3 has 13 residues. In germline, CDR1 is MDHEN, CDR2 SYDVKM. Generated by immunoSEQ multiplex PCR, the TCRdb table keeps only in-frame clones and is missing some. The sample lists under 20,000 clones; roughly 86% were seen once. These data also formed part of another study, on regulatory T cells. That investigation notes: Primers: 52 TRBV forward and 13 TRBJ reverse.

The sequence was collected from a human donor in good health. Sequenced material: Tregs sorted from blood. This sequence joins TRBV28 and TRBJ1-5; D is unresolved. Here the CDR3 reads CASSDYSNQPQHF. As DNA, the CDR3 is TGTGCCAGCAGTGACTATAGCAATCAGCCCCAGCATTTT.